Listed here are 29 T cell receptor beta chains from one sample, sequenced in a study of T cells in women clearing cervical HPV infection. Using immunoSEQ multiplex PCR, the repertoire was profiled, and TCRdb retains in-frame clones only, with some absent. The specimen's table records approximately 18,000 clones. The sequenced material came from blood buffy coat. Every receptor here comes from a woman between 18 and 75 years old with a cervical HPV16 infection that either progressed to CIN3+ or cleared (not recorded which).

On this clone itself: The read comes to an end 3 residues before the CDR3 does, leaving the germline J gene to fill in the end. The chain couples TRBV5-5 to TRBJ1-4; 9 bases map to TRBD1. CDR1 is SGHKS, CDR2 YYEKEE, per germline (reference sequence). J was trimmed by 7 bases and V by 4 bases; bases with no gene match: 5. The CDR3 runs 14 residues. The CDR3 sequence: CASSMGTGFEKLFF. The CDR3 bases that were read are TGTGCCAGCAGCATGGGGACAGGGTTTGAAAAA.

A remark on this clone: The read is 3 residues too short to cover the CDR3 end, so that end is filled in from the germline J gene. The genes are TRBV7-2 and TRBJ1-2; D perhaps matches TRBD1 (5 bases). Germline CDR1 and CDR2: SGHTA and FQGNSA. The CDR3 spans 15 residues. The sequenced part of the CDR3 DNA is TGTGCCAGTACGCTGTTTGGGGGGTTCTCCTACGAC. It codes for CASTLFGGFSYD. The full CDR3 protein reads CASTLFGGFSYDYTF. Full variable domain (outside the CDR3, taken from reference TRBV7-2 and TRBJ1-2): GAGVSQSPSNKVTEKGKDVELRCDPISGHTALYWYRQSLGQGLEFLIYFQGNSAPDKSGLPSDRFSAERTGGSVSTLTIQRTQQEDSAVYLCASTLFGGFSYDYTFGSGTRLTVV.

A remark on this clone: The sequenced fragment ends 3 residues before the CDR3 boundary, so the rest is inferred from the germline J gene. J is TRBJ1-5 and V is TRBV19; the match to TRBD1 covers 7 bases. CDR3 length: 16 residues. Per germline, CDR1 LNHDA and CDR2 SQIVND (reference sequence). With V trimmed by 2 bases and J by 3 bases, 7 bases remained unmatched. The CDR3 sequence is CASSILLGQLNQPQHF. The CDR3 bases that were read are TGTGCCAGTAGTATACTCTTGGGACAGCTCAATCAGCCC.

Concerning this clone itself: The read halts 3 residues ahead of the CDR3 end, with the missing end drawn from the germline J gene. The chain couples TRBV5-1 to TRBJ2-3; D is undetermined. V lost 0 bases, J lost 2 bases, and 10 bases lay in between. This CDR3 region has 15 residues. Germline loops: CDR1 SGHRS, CDR2 YFSETQ. CDR3 loop: CASSLDSPPTDTQYF. Partial CDR3 DNA: TGCGCCAGCAGCTTGGACAGTCCCCCCACAGATACG. Together with reference TRBV5-1 and TRBJ2-3, the CDR3 gives the full variable domain: KAGVTQTPRYLIKTRGQQVTLSCSPISGHRSVSWYQQTPGQGLQFLFEYFSETQRNKGNFPGRFSGRQFSNSRSEMNVSTLELGDSALYLCASSLDSPPTDTQYFGPGTRLTVL.

To note about this clone: The CDR3 is cut off 3 residues early in the read; its end comes from the germline J gene. The rearrangement uses TRBV5-1 and TRBJ2-7; 9 bases match TRBD1. V shed 7 bases, J shed 5 bases, and the junction held 7 bases outside the gene matches. Germline V gene sequence: CDR1 SGHRS, CDR2 YFSETQ. The CDR3 sequence is 13 residues long. Partial CDR3 DNA: TGCGCCAGCTCCCTACAGGGGGCCGACGAG. Translating gives CASSLQGADE. The whole CDR3 protein reads CASSLQGADEQYF.

Notes on this clone: Read data end 3 residues before the CDR3 end; the end is taken from the germline J gene. This chain joins TRBV19 and TRBJ2-1; D might be TRBD2 (8 bases). The CDR3 loop spans 15 amino acids. Trimming took off 3 bases at V and 9 bases at J, with 18 bases between the two ends. Germline lookup yields CDR1 LNHDA and CDR2 SQIVND (reference sequence). Here the CDR3 reads CASSMGQRGTLEQFF. The DNA read from the CDR3 is TGTGCCAGTAGTATGGGACAGCGGGGGACCCTTGAG.

About this clone: The CDR3 end lies 3 residues beyond the end of the read and is filled in from the germline J gene. The chain links TRBV18 to TRBJ2-3; D unresolved. Germline CDR1 reads KGHSH; CDR2 reads LQKENI. The CDR3 length is 14 residues. CDR3 sequence reads: CASSPPVRKETQYF. The CDR3 bases that were read are TGTGCCAGCTCACCACCAGTTAGAAAAGAGACG.

Details on this clone: Read coverage stops 3 residues before the CDR3 terminus; the germline J gene supplies the remainder. The chain carries TRBV5-6 and TRBJ1-1; D possibly corresponds to TRBD1 (6 bases). CDR1 and CDR2 (germline): SGHDT, YYEEEE. V gave up 0 bases and J gave up 5 bases, with 14 bases separating them. CDR3 length: 15 amino acids. The covered CDR3 bases are TGTGCCAGCAGCTTGGGGCAGGGGTGGGGAACTGAA. Encoded protein: CASSLGQGWGTE. The CDR3 in full is CASSLGQGWGTEAFF.

Notes on this clone: The read falls 3 residues short of the CDR3 end, and the missing part is taken from the germline J gene. V usage is TRBV7-3 and J usage is TRBJ1-5, with 8 bases fitting TRBD1. CDR3 length: 13 residues. Losses at the gene ends were 5 bases for V and 5 bases for J; bases not matched to a gene: 2. Germline V gene data show CDR1 as SGHTA and CDR2 as FQGTGA. The part of the CDR3 DNA that was read is TGTGCCAGCAGCCCGGACAGGGATCAGCCC. It encodes CASSPDRDQP. The CDR3 as a whole reads CASSPDRDQPQHF.

As concerns this clone: The CDR3 end is not reached by the read, which stops 3 residues before it; the germline J gene fills it in. The chain is built from TRBV18 and TRBJ1-1; a possible D gene is TRBD1 (6 bases). The germline CDR1 and CDR2 sequences are KGHSH and LQKENI. The CDR3 is 14 residues long. The sequenced CDR3 bases are TGTGCCAGCTCACCACCCGTCCAGGGGTCTAGG. Translating it yields CASSPPVQGSR. The CDR3 reads in full as CASSPPVQGSRAFF.

About this clone itself: The missing CDR3 end, 3 residues past where the read stops, is filled in from the germline J gene. This chain connects TRBV30 to TRBJ1-5; a possible D gene is TRBD1 (5 bases). The CDR3 runs to 14 residues. The V gene's germline CDR1 is GTSNPN and CDR2 SVGIG (reference sequence). Trimming shortened V by 7 bases and J by 9 bases, and 22 bases separated the two germline ends. CDR3 DNA, as far as it was read: TGTGCCTACCGACACAGGTCTAAGGTGCGGCCC. Translated, it gives CAYRHRSKVRP. Given in full, the CDR3 is CAYRHRSKVRPQHF.

In regard to this clone: The read finishes 3 residues shy of the CDR3 end, and the germline J gene is used to complete it. The rearrangement joins TRBV30 to TRBJ2-3; 8 bases align to TRBD1. CDR3 length equals 15 residues. Germline lookup yields CDR1 GTSNPN and CDR2 SVGIG (reference sequence). The part of the CDR3 DNA that was read is TGTGCCTGGAGTCCCGGACAGGGCCGCAGAGGGCCG. Translated, it gives CAWSPGQGRRGP. The CDR3 in its entirety is CAWSPGQGRRGPQYF.

Regarding this clone: Read coverage stops 3 residues before the CDR3 terminus; the germline J gene supplies the remainder. J is TRBJ1-1 and V is TRBV5-1, with 8 nucleotides matching TRBD1. With 1 base clipped from V and 2 bases from J, the junction kept 10 bases outside the gene matches. From germline, CDR1 is SGHRS and CDR2 YFSETQ. This CDR3 comprises 17 residues. CDR3 DNA (partial): TGCGCCAGCAGCTTGTGGGGGACAGGCTATGCCAACACTGAA. It is translated as CASSLWGTGYANTE. From start to end, the CDR3 is CASSLWGTGYANTEAFF.

As for this clone: The read ends 3 residues early relative to the CDR3; the germline J gene fills the gap. The sample carries other DNA sequences with the same CDR3. The chain recombines TRBV30 with TRBJ1-2; a possible D gene is TRBD1 (5 bases). The CDR3 is 15 amino acids. Looked up from germline, CDR1 is GTSNPN and CDR2 is SVGIG (reference sequence). The chain's CDR3 is CAWSGMGQQLYGYTF. CDR3 DNA (partial): TGTGCCTGGAGTGGTATGGGGCAGCAACTTTACGGC.

About this clone itself: Sequencing ends 3 residues short of the CDR3 end; the germline J gene provides the rest. This sequence joins TRBV6-2 or TRBV6-3 and TRBJ2-7; D is undetermined. V shed 5 bases and J shed 5 bases, with 16 bases lying between them. The CDR3 length is 14 residues. Germline lookup yields CDR1 MNHEY and CDR2 SVGEGT. CDR3 region: CASSPSSSADEQYF. The part of the CDR3 DNA that was read is TGTGCCAGCAGTCCCTCGTCCTCCGCGGACGAG.

A remark on this clone: The read falls 3 residues short of the CDR3 end, and the missing part is taken from the germline J gene. The chain links TRBV30 to TRBJ2-2, with a possible D match to TRBD2 (6 bases). CDR3 length: 16 residues. V lost 3 bases to trimming and J lost 4 bases, with 18 bases between them. Looked up from germline, CDR1 is GTSNPN and CDR2 is SVGIG (reference sequence). The sequenced part of the CDR3 DNA is TGTGCCTGGAGCCTGCGGGGCGGGGTAGGCACCGGGGAG. Translation gives CAWSLRGGVGTGE. The full CDR3 reads CAWSLRGGVGTGELFF.

For this clone: The DNA ends 3 residues before the CDR3 does, and the rest of the CDR3 is filled in from the germline J gene. The gene calls are TRBV18 and TRBJ1-2; no clear D gene. The CDR3 runs 15 residues. From germline, CDR1 is KGHSH and CDR2 LQKENI. The CDR3 DNA, read in part, is TGTGCCAGCTCTATCCCCAGTCTAGCCAAAAACATC. The encoded protein is CASSIPSLAKNI. The entire CDR3 is CASSIPSLAKNIYTF. The variable domain in full, with the rest retrieved from reference TRBV18 and TRBJ1-2, is NAGVMQNPRHLVRRRGQEARLRCSPMKGHSHVYWYRQLPEEGLKFMVYLQKENIIDESGMPKERFSAEFPKEGPSILRIQQVVRGDSAAYFCASSIPSLAKNIYTFGSGTRLTVV.

About this clone: The read finishes 3 residues shy of the CDR3 end, and the germline J gene is used to complete it. The chain carries TRBV30 and TRBJ1-2; D remains ambiguous. This CDR3 contains 16 residues. Germline V gene data show CDR1 as GTSNPN and CDR2 as SVGIG (reference sequence). Here the CDR3 reads CAWSGLRGGSLYDYTF. The CDR3 DNA, read in part, is TGTGCCTGGAGTGGTCTTCGCGGAGGTAGTTTGTACGAC.

Comments on this clone: From the germline J gene comes the end of the CDR3, since the read stops 3 residues before it. The V call is TRBV5-1, the J call TRBJ2-2, with TRBD1 matching over 7 bases. V was clipped by 4 bases and J by 6 bases; unmatched bases: 21. The germline gives CDR1 SGHRS, CDR2 YFSETQ. This CDR3 is 19 amino acids long. Here the CDR3 reads CASSPGQLSGSWKAGELFF. The DNA read from the CDR3 is TGCGCCAGCAGCCCGGGACAGTTGTCGGGAAGTTGGAAGGCCGGGGAG.

To note about this clone: With the read ending 3 residues before the CDR3 end, the germline J gene is used to fill in that end. The chain uses TRBV23-1 and TRBJ1-2; tentatively, D is TRBD1 (5 bases). TRBV23-1 is an ORF; its function is uncertain. The CDR3 is 17 amino acids. Trimming cost V 4 bases and J 4 bases, with 22 bases left between them. Partial CDR3 DNA: TGCGCCAGCAGTCCCAGCCTGGGCGGGGCCCCAGGCTATGGC. Translating gives CASSPSLGGAPGYG. From start to end, the CDR3 is CASSPSLGGAPGYGYTF.

The CDR3 loop is CASSLSGSYGYTF. The sequenced part of the CDR3 DNA is TGTGCCAGCAGCTTATCGGGTTCCTATGGC. The chain recombines TRBV14 with TRBJ1-2; no definite D call. The read finishes 3 residues shy of the CDR3 end, and the germline J gene is used to complete it. Germline V CDR1 and CDR2: SGHDN, FVKESK. Trimming shortened V by 5 bases and J by 4 bases, and 11 bases separated the two germline ends. The CDR3 sequence is 13 residues long.

Turning to this clone: The sequence runs out 3 residues before the end of the CDR3; the remainder is reconstructed from the germline J gene. This chain links TRBV19 with TRBJ2-2; 13 bases agree with TRBD2. Trimming at V came to 5 bases and at J to 1 base, leaving 10 bases not matched to a gene. The CDR3 length is 19 residues. Looked up from germline, CDR1 is LNHDA and CDR2 is SQIVND (reference sequence). The CDR3 loop is CASSPRTSGGTLNTGELFF. CDR3 DNA (partial): TGTGCCAGTAGTCCCCGGACTAGCGGGGGAACCCTGAACACCGGGGAG.

About this clone itself: The read finishes 3 residues shy of the CDR3 end, and the germline J gene is used to complete it. The rearrangement uses TRBV11-2 and TRBJ2-5; tentatively, D is TRBD2 (6 bases). Germline V gene data show CDR1 as SGHAT and CDR2 as FQNNGV. The CDR3 loop spans 15 amino acids. V dropped 1 base and J dropped 4 bases, with 13 bases sitting between them. Partial CDR3 DNA: TGTGCCAGCAGCTTAGGGTCTAGCGCGGGAGAGACC. This codes for CASSLGSSAGET. The whole CDR3 protein reads CASSLGSSAGETQYF.

Concerning this clone: The CDR3 extends 3 residues past the end of the read, so its final part is completed from the germline J gene. The chain has TRBV5-1 and TRBJ2-2; the D gene is possibly TRBD1 (6 bases). Germline V lookup: CDR1 SGHRS, CDR2 YFSETQ. The CDR3 length is 15 residues. The sequenced part of the CDR3 DNA is TGCGCCAGCAGCTTGGCGGACAGTACTAATGAAAAG. It specifies CASSLADSTNEK. In full, the CDR3 reads CASSLADSTNEKLFF.

With regard to this clone: One junction end disagrees with the germline gene, perhaps due to a read error. Read sequence stops 3 residues before the CDR3 end, and the germline J gene provides the missing end. The chain has TRBV6-1 and TRBJ2-3, with TRBD2 as a possible D gene (5 bases). The CDR3 consists of 15 residues. Germline V gene data show CDR1 as MNHNS and CDR2 as SASEGT. The CDR3: CASREGLPRTDTQYF. The sequenced CDR3 bases are TGTGCCAGCAGGGAAGGACTCCCCCGCACAGATACG.

In the case of this clone: The read gets to within 3 residues of the CDR3 end, and the germline J gene fills in the rest. The chain recombines TRBV18 with TRBJ1-2; unclear D gene. CDR1 is KGHSH and CDR2 is LQKENI in the germline V gene. The CDR3 runs 14 residues. The CDR3 is CASSPDAEVSGYTF. The sequenced part of the CDR3 DNA is TGTGCCAGCTCACCAGACGCGGAGGTTTCGGGC.

As to this clone: The CDR3 is cut off 3 residues early in the read; its end comes from the germline J gene. The identical CDR3 is also encoded by other nucleotide sequences in the sample. The chain is built from TRBV18 and TRBJ1-1, with unresolved D. Germline CDR1 KGHSH, CDR2 LQKENI. V lost 3 bases and J 1 base, leaving 6 bases between the germline ends. The CDR3 spans 13 residues. This CDR3 is CASSPGQNTEAFF. The part of the CDR3 DNA that was read is TGTGCCAGCTCACCTGGGCAGAACACTGAA.

On this clone: The read terminates 3 residues ahead of where the CDR3 ends, so the germline J gene completes it. This chain connects TRBV19 to TRBJ2-5, with 9 nucleotides matching TRBD1. The CDR3 has 15 residues. V trimming: 3 bases; J trimming: 1 base; junction bases outside the gene matches: 3. CDR1 and CDR2 (germline): LNHDA, SQIVND (reference sequence). CDR3 DNA (partial): TGTGCCAGTAGTATTGGGACAGGGCTCCAAGAGACC. Translated, it gives CASSIGTGLQET. The complete CDR3 sequence is CASSIGTGLQETQYF.

In regard to this clone: The read is 3 residues too short to cover the CDR3 end, so that end is filled in from the germline J gene. This sequence joins TRBV19 and TRBJ2-4; TRBD1 might be the D (6 bases). The V gene's germline CDR1 is LNHDA and CDR2 SQIVND (reference sequence). This CDR3 comprises 15 residues. The CDR3 loop is CASSIRTDTNYGQYF. Partial CDR3 DNA: TGTGCCAGTAGTATCCGGACAGATACTAACTATGGT.